A single T cell receptor beta chain is shown here with its context. An end of the junction does not agree with germline; a read error may underlie this. No cell sorting was done before RNA was extracted from the tissue. This sample is drawn from a study of tumor and adjacent non-tumor tissue in lung cancer. TCRbeta libraries were built with three rounds of nested PCR, modified from ARM-PCR. TCRdb ran MiXCR on the multiplex PCR reads and lists one entry per CDR3 protein. This table holds about 200,000 distinct CDR3 sequences, 71% found once. Germline V gene lookup returns CDR1 SGHDT and CDR2 YYEEEE. The CDR3 totals 13 residues.

Source material: lung tumor tissue. The TCR originated in a man aged 60 to 75 with non-small cell lung cancer. J is TRBJ1-1 and V is TRBV5-6; D unclear. The CDR3 region is CASNLGMNTEAFF. CDR3 DNA: TGTGCCAGCAACTTGGGCATGAACACTGAAGCTTTCTTT.